Presented here are 22 T cell receptor beta chains from one specimen sequenced in a study of T cells in Graves' hyperthyroidism and ophthalmopathy. TCR beta CDR3 sequences were amplified from RNA transcripts. Primed by the HTBI set, a first-round RT-PCR was run on the TCR CDR3. Each CDR3 protein is one row after TCRdb ran MiXCR on the multiplex PCR reads. The sample records about 300,000 distinct CDR3 sequences, 25% to 30% being singletons. The material sequenced was blood. The receptors shown here come from a man in his forties with Graves' hyperthyroidism that later progressed to Graves' ophthalmopathy.

The chain is built from TRBV25-1 and TRBJ1-5, with D unclear. The V end lost 7 bases, the J end lost 10 bases, and 17 bases lay between the germline ends. The CDR3 has 13 residues. CDR1 and CDR2 (germline): MGHDK, SYGVNS. The CDR3 reads CASTRTGIEPQHF. As DNA, the CDR3 is TGTGCCAGCACCAGGACTGGGATAGAACCCCAGCATTTT.

In this sample, this clonotype turned up many times. The V call is TRBV30, the J call TRBJ2-7, with TRBD1 identical over 11 bases. V gave up 4 bases and J gave up 4 bases; unmatched junction bases: 12. The CDR3 is 16 residues long. The V gene's germline CDR1 is GTSNPN and CDR2 SVGIG (reference sequence). The chain's CDR3 is CAWTPSWDRGVYEQYF. Written as DNA, the CDR3 is TGTGCCTGGACCCCGTCCTGGGACAGGGGGGTGTACGAGCAGTACTTC.

This clonotype was picked up many times. The chain couples TRBV7-9 to TRBJ2-5; possible D gene TRBD2, 5 bases. Germline loops: CDR1 SEHNR, CDR2 FQNEAQ (reference sequence). The CDR3 consists of 15 residues. V was cut by 5 bases and J by 5 bases, with 18 bases left in between. CDR3 region: CASSPAVAGGETQYF. In DNA form, the CDR3 reads TGTGCCAGCAGCCCCGCCGTCGCGGGTGGCGAGACCCAGTACTTC. The full variable domain, rest sourced from reference TRBV7-9 and TRBJ2-5, is DTGVSQNPRHKITKRGQNVTFRCDPISEHNRLYWYRQTLGQGPEFLTYFQNEAQLEKSRLLSDRFSAERPKGSFSTLEIQRTEQGDSAMYLCASSPAVAGGETQYFGPGTRLLVL.

This clonotype was counted at least ten times. The chain carries TRBV20-1 and TRBJ1-2, with 7 bases that match TRBD1. Trimming removed 3 bases from V and 6 bases from J; junction bases left unmatched: 10. The CDR3 is 14 residues long. Per germline, CDR1 DFQATT and CDR2 SNEGSKA (reference sequence). This CDR3 is CSASETRGADGYTF. The CDR3 bases are TGCAGTGCTAGCGAAACCAGGGGGGCGGATGGCTACACCTTC.

There are many counts of this clonotype. The chain's CDR3 is CASSLIRTDYEQYF. In DNA, the CDR3 is TGTGCCAGCAGTTTAATCAGAACAGACTACGAGCAGTACTTC. This rearrangement joins TRBV12-3 or TRBV12-4 to TRBJ2-7; D is unresolved. The CDR3 spans 14 residues. V lost 2 bases and J lost 3, with 11 bases in between.

This clonotype was counted between two and nine times. V gene TRBV4-1 combines with J gene TRBJ1-1; the D gene is possibly TRBD1 (5 bases). V was pared by 0 bases and J by 1 base, with 9 bases between. This CDR3 comprises 15 residues. The V gene's germline CDR1 is MGHRA and CDR2 YSYEKL. Here the CDR3 DNA reads TGCGCCAGCAGCCAAGAAATGGGGACGAACACTGAAGCTTTCTTT. As protein: CASSQEMGTNTEAFF.

This clonotype was seen a few times. J is TRBJ2-5 and V is TRBV12-3 or TRBV12-4, with unresolved D. V lost 3 bases to trimming and J lost 2 bases, with 7 bases between them. CDR3 length: 13 amino acids. The CDR3 loop is CASSFTVQETQYF. CDR3 nucleotide sequence: TGTGCCAGCAGTTTTACAGTACAAGAGACCCAGTACTTC.

V gene TRBV7-2 combines with J gene TRBJ2-7; tentative D call: TRBD2 (5 bases). Trimming cost V 4 bases and J 7 bases, with 11 bases left between them. Germline V gene data show CDR1 as SGHTA and CDR2 as FQGNSA. CDR3 length equals 12 residues. The CDR3 DNA sequence: TGTGCCAGCAGCTGGGCCCCGGGGGAGCAGTACTTC. Translated, it gives CASSWAPGEQYF.

This clonotype was counted at least ten times. The chain couples TRBV2 to TRBJ2-7; 14 nucleotides line up with TRBD2. This CDR3 comprises 15 residues. CDR1 and CDR2 (germline): SNHLY, FYNNEI. After removal of 7 bases from V and 6 bases from J, the junction contained 8 bases not matched to a gene. This CDR3 is CASKGLAGVPLEQYF. The CDR3 DNA is TGTGCCAGCAAGGGACTAGCGGGAGTACCCCTCGAGCAGTACTTC.

This clonotype was seen ten or more times. Here the CDR3 DNA reads TGCGCCAGTGGATATGGGACTATAGCAGACGAGCAGTACTTC. Amino acid sequence: CASGYGTIADEQYF. The chain carries TRBV10-2 and TRBJ2-7, with 7 bases fitting TRBD2. CDR1 is WSHSY and CDR2 is SAAADI in the germline V gene. The CDR3 is 14 amino acids. The J segment lost 5 bases and the V segment lost 9 bases, leaving 13 bases of the junction unmatched.

In its sample, this clonotype was seen many times. The CDR3 DNA reads TGTGCCAGCAGCGCACGACAGGGCTACGAGCAGTACTTC. It specifies CASSARQGYEQYF. The rearrangement joins TRBV3-1 to TRBJ2-7; TRBD1 matches 7 bases. The V segment lost 5 bases and the J segment 3 bases; nucleotides outside the gene matches: 4. The V gene's germline CDR1 is LGHDT and CDR2 YNNKEL (reference sequence). There are 13 residues in the CDR3.

The V and J genes are TRBV7-2 and TRBJ2-7; no reliable D call. V shed 5 bases and J shed 7 bases, with 9 bases lying between them. This CDR3 region has 11 residues. The germline gives CDR1 SGHTA, CDR2 FQGNSA. DNA of the CDR3: TGTGCCAGCAGCACAGACGAGGAGCAGTACTTC. This gives the protein CASSTDEEQYF.

This clonotype was picked up many times. The J gene is TRBJ2-3, the V gene TRBV6-4; TRBD1 matches at 10 bases. The germline V gene encodes CDR1 MRHNA and CDR2 SNTAGT. The CDR3 loop spans 15 amino acids. V shed 2 bases and J 8 bases; nucleotides not matched to a gene: 7. CDR3 amino acids: CASSDDRGRVGTQYF. CDR3 in DNA: TGTGCCAGCAGTGACGACAGGGGGCGCGTTGGTACGCAGTATTTT.

This clonotype showed up many times. The chain combines TRBV28 with TRBJ2-7; D may be TRBD2 (5 bases). V shed 2 bases and J shed 6 bases, with 5 bases lying between them. The CDR3 contains 11 residues. The germline gives CDR1 MDHEN, CDR2 SYDVKM. The CDR3 loop is CASSLGGEQYF. The CDR3 nucleotides are TGTGCCAGCAGTTTAGGAGGCGAGCAGTACTTC.

This clonotype was observed at least ten times. The J gene is TRBJ1-6, the V gene TRBV7-2; D uncertain. Germline loops: CDR1 SGHTA, CDR2 FQGNSA. There are 13 residues in the CDR3. Trimming stripped 5 bases from V and 7 bases from J, with 9 bases between. CDR3 sequence reads: CASSPQSNSPLHF. The CDR3 coding sequence is TGTGCCAGCAGCCCCCAGAGCAATTCACCCCTCCACTTT.

The CDR3 here is CASSSRTGTSNYGYTF. The CDR3 region has the DNA TGTGCCAGCAGCTCCCGGACAGGGACAAGTAACTATGGCTACACCTTC. This sequence joins TRBV9 and TRBJ1-2; 8 nucleotides align to TRBD1. Germline CDR1 and CDR2: SGDLS and YYNGEE. J lost 1 base, V lost 4 bases, and 9 bases had no gene match. This CDR3 has 16 amino acids.

The chain links TRBV4-1 to TRBJ2-2; D is perhaps TRBD2 (5 bases). The CDR3 has 16 amino acids. V lost 1 base and J lost 4, with 13 bases in between. Germline loops: CDR1 MGHRA, CDR2 YSYEKL. CDR3 sequence reads: CASSQVPEGRTGELFF. The CDR3 DNA is TGCGCCAGCAGCCAAGTCCCTGAGGGTCGCACCGGGGAGCTGTTTTTT.

This clonotype was recorded many times. V usage is TRBV14 and J usage is TRBJ2-7, with D perhaps matching TRBD1 or TRBD2 (5 bases each). V was shortened by 3 bases and J by 6 bases, with 12 bases between the two germline ends. This CDR3 has 13 amino acids. From germline, CDR1 is SGHDN and CDR2 FVKESK. The CDR3 here is CASSQTVRGEQYF. DNA for the CDR3: TGTGCCAGCAGCCAGACCGTGAGGGGCGAGCAGTACTTC.

This clonotype was counted many times. The chain has TRBV29-1 and TRBJ1-1; D call uncertain. Trimming pared 4 bases from V and 11 bases from J, leaving 17 bases between. Germline V gene lookup returns CDR1 SQVTM and CDR2 ANQGSEA. There are 12 residues in the CDR3. CDR3 DNA sequence: TGCAGCGTTGGGTTTAGAAGAGGGTCGGCTTTCTTT. This sequence encodes CSVGFRRGSAFF.

This clonotype was seen many times. V and J are TRBV20-1 and TRBJ1-1; TRBD1 is a possible D gene (6 bases). Germline V gives CDR1 DFQATT, CDR2 SNEGSKA (reference sequence). The CDR3 consists of 13 residues. The germline V and J ends were trimmed by 4 bases and 1 base, with 10 bases remaining between them. Here the CDR3 reads CSATLGQNTEAFF. The DNA for the CDR3 is TGCAGTGCTACCTTGGGACAGAACACTGAAGCTTTCTTT.

This clonotype was picked up many times. This chain uses TRBV29-1 with TRBJ1-1; D unclear. CDR1 SQVTM and CDR2 ANQGSEA come from the germline V gene. The CDR3 covers 14 residues. Between the trimmed V and J ends, which lost 2 bases and 1 base, there was a span of 11 bases. This chain's CDR3 is CSVERWAGNTEAFF. CDR3 coding DNA: TGCAGCGTTGAAAGGTGGGCAGGGAACACTGAAGCTTTCTTT.

This clonotype was detected many times. The chain employs TRBV19 and TRBJ1-2; 12 bases align to TRBD1. Germline V gene sequence: CDR1 LNHDA, CDR2 SQIVND (reference sequence). The junction had 9 bases not matched to a gene; V was cut back by 3 bases and J by 4 bases. The CDR3 sequence is 17 residues long. The chain's CDR3 is CASSIITGTGGFYGYTF. CDR3 DNA sequence: TGTGCCAGTAGTATTATCACCGGGACAGGGGGCTTCTATGGCTACACCTTC. The whole variable domain, remainder taken from reference TRBV19 and TRBJ1-2, is DGGITQSPKYLFRKEGQNVTLSCEQNLNHDAMYWYRQDPGQGLRLIYYSQIVNDFQKGDIAEGYSVSREKKESFPLTVTSAQKNPTAFYLCASSIITGTGGFYGYTFGSGTRLTVV.